These T cell receptor beta chains were read from a single sample in a study of blood T cell repertoires in COVID-19. This table comes from immunoSEQ multiplex PCR, and its TCRdb copy is limited to in-frame clones, with some not included. Seen here are 300,000 or so clones, about 89% observed once, and the top ten hold about 8%. The specimen was peripheral blood. The origin of the receptors is a woman aged 45-65 years who had recovered from COVID-19. Both conserved end residues are part of each CDR3. The D gene is left open where the match is weak. Only part of the rows carry a size: once, few, many, or a class if the clone is expanded.

j_gene	d_gene	v_gene	abundance	CDR3nt	CDR3aa
TRBJ2-2	NA	TRBV7-9	once	TGTGCCAGCAGCTTAGCAGGGGCGAACACCGGGGAGCTGTTTTTT	CASSLAGANTGELFF
TRBJ2-1	NA	TRBV21-1	NA	TGTGCCAGCAGCAAAGCGGGACTAACTCCCGACAATGAGCAGTTCTTC	CASSKAGLTPDNEQFF
TRBJ2-1	TRBD2	TRBV3-1/TRBV3-2	NA	TGTGCCAGCAGCGGGGTGTTTCGGGAGGGCCGGTTCGCTTCCTACAATGAGCAGTTCTTC	CASSGVFREGRFASYNEQFF
TRBJ1-3	NA	TRBV7-2	NA	TGTGCCAGCAGCTTTTTGCAGTCTGGAAACACCATATATTTT	CASSFLQSGNTIYF
TRBJ2-1	TRBD2	TRBV11-2	NA	TGTGCCAGCAGCCCGATCTCCGGGACTAGGTACAATGAGCAGTTCTTC	CASSPISGTRYNEQFF
TRBJ2-5	NA	TRBV3-1/TRBV3-2	NA	TGTGCCAGCAGCCATAGGAGCGGGACCCAGTACTTC	CASSHRSGTQYF
TRBJ2-2	TRBD2	TRBV5-6	NA	TGTGCCAGCAGCTTGAGCGCTAGCGGGCGAGGTACCGGGGAGCTGTTTTTT	CASSLSASGRGTGELFF
TRBJ1-6	NA	TRBV6-5	NA	TGTGCCAGCAGTTACTCGATTCGGGGAAATTCACCCCTCCACTTT	CASSYSIRGNSPLHF
TRBJ2-7	TRBD2	TRBV9	NA	TGTGCCAGCAGCGTAGCTAGCGGGGGGGCCCACGAGCAGTACTTC	CASSVASGGAHEQYF
TRBJ2-6	NA	TRBV30	NA	TGTGCCTGGAGTGGGGATTGGGACAGCAAGGGAGGAGGGGCCAACGTCCTGACTTTC	CAWSGDWDSKGGGANVLTF
TRBJ1-2	NA	TRBV18	NA	TGTGCCAGCTCACCATTGGCAGGGGATGGCTACACCTTC	CASSPLAGDGYTF
TRBJ2-7	NA	TRBV14	NA	TGTGCCAGCAGCCCAGGTCAGGGCTACGAGCAGTACTTC	CASSPGQGYEQYF
TRBJ2-3	TRBD2	TRBV29-1	NA	TGCAGCGTTACTAGCGGAGCTAGCACAGATACGCAGTATTTT	CSVTSGASTDTQYF
TRBJ2-5	NA	TRBV6-5	NA	TGTGCCAGCAGAATGACACGACAACAAGAGACCCAGTACTTC	CASRMTRQQETQYF
TRBJ2-1	NA	TRBV7-3	NA	TGTGCCAGCAGCTTACTCTCTAGCGAGACGGGCTTGAATGAGCAGTTCTTC	CASSLLSSETGLNEQFF
TRBJ2-1	NA	TRBV20-1	NA	TGCAGTGCTAGTAAGATAGGGACTCCCGGTAATGAGCAGTTCTTC	CSASKIGTPGNEQFF
TRBJ2-5	NA	TRBV7-2	NA	TGTGCCAGCAGCGCAACCTCGGGGGAGACCCAGTACTTC	CASSATSGETQYF
TRBJ2-1	NA	TRBV9	NA	TGTGCCAGCAGCGTAAGCGGAATCTCCTACAATGAGCAGTTCTTC	CASSVSGISYNEQFF
TRBJ2-6	TRBD1	TRBV6-1	few	TGTGCCAGCAGTGAAGCTGGACAGGGGGTTTATTGGGCCAACGTCCTGACTTTC	CASSEAGQGVYWANVLTF
TRBJ2-5	TRBD2	TRBV11-2	NA	TGTGCCAGCAGCTGGGGACTATCAGAGACCCAGTACTTC	CASSWGLSETQYF
TRBJ2-7	NA	TRBV18	NA	TGTGCCAGCTCACCAGGCAGGGAAGTCCACGAGCAGTACTTC	CASSPGREVHEQYF
TRBJ2-1	NA	TRBV27	NA	TGTGCCAGCTCAGGGGAGGGTCTAGGGTACAATGAGCAGTTCTTC	CASSGEGLGYNEQFF
TRBJ2-1	NA	TRBV28	NA	TGTGCCAGCAGTTCCCCCCCAGCGTTCACGGAGCAGTTCTTC	CASSSPPAFTEQFF
TRBJ2-6	TRBD2	TRBV4-1	NA	TGCGCCAGCAGCCAAATAGGACTAGCGGGAGTCGGCACTGGGGCCAACGTCCTGACTTTC	CASSQIGLAGVGTGANVLTF
TRBJ2-7	TRBD1	TRBV10-1	NA	TGCGCCAGCAGTGAGGGGGGACAGAACGAGCAGTACTTC	CASSEGGQNEQYF
TRBJ2-7	TRBD1	TRBV6-5	once	TGTGCCAGCAGTTACGACAGGGAGAGGGGTAACGAGCAGTACTTC	CASSYDRERGNEQYF
TRBJ2-7	TRBD1	TRBV10-1	once	TGCGCCAGCCTCACCAAGCCCCATCACCGGGACAGCCACTACGAGCAGTACTTC	CASLTKPHHRDSHYEQYF
TRBJ1-1	TRBD1	TRBV5-1	NA	TGCGCCAGCAGCTTGGGACAGGGCTACACTGAAGCTTTCTTT	CASSLGQGYTEAFF
TRBJ1-1	TRBD1	TRBV28	NA	TGTGCCAGCAGTCTGACAGGGAGCACTGAAGCTTTCTTT	CASSLTGSTEAFF
TRBJ1-2	NA	TRBV19	NA	TGTGCCAGTAGTATGGCAGGAAACTATGGCTACACCTTC	CASSMAGNYGYTF
TRBJ2-5	TRBD2	TRBV9	NA	TGTGCCAGCAGCGTAGGTGGGGCTAGCGGGAGCATTTTAGAGACCCAGTACTTC	CASSVGGASGSILETQYF
TRBJ1-2	TRBD1	TRBV9	NA	TGTGCCAGCAAAGTTGAGGGGGCGTCTGGCTACACCTTC	CASKVEGASGYTF
TRBJ2-5	NA	TRBV12-3/TRBV12-4	NA	TGTGCCAGCAGCCCATGGAGGAAAGAGACCCAGTACTTC	CASSPWRKETQYF
TRBJ2-1	TRBD2	TRBV27	NA	TGTGCCAGCAGTTTCGAGGGGACTAGCAGCAATGAGCAGTTCTTC	CASSFEGTSSNEQFF
TRBJ1-6	NA	TRBV11-2	few	TGTGCCAGCAGCTTAGATTGGCAGGGGTACTCACCCCTCCACTTT	CASSLDWQGYSPLHF
TRBJ2-5	NA	TRBV5-8	NA	TGTGCCAGCAGCCCCCCCGCGGGCGGGGTGCCCCAGTACTTC	CASSPPAGGVPQYF
TRBJ1-1	TRBD1	TRBV23-1	NA	TGCGCCAGCAGTCAATCGAAGGGGGCTGTCACTGAAGCTTTCTTT	CASSQSKGAVTEAFF
TRBJ2-6	NA	TRBV29-1	NA	TGCAGCGTTGAAACAAGTACAGGGCCCAACGTCCTGACTTTC	CSVETSTGPNVLTF
TRBJ1-1	NA	TRBV28	few	TGTGCCAGCAAAGTACAGACAGGCTATACAACTGAAGCTTTCTTT	CASKVQTGYTTEAFF
TRBJ2-7	TRBD2	TRBV5-4	NA	TGTGCCAGCAGCCCCGGGGGGAGCGGGAGCTTCCACGAGCAGTACTTC	CASSPGGSGSFHEQYF
TRBJ2-4	TRBD2	TRBV28	NA	TGTGCCAGCAGTTTAAGGCTAGCGGGGACCAAAAACATTCAGTACTTC	CASSLRLAGTKNIQYF
TRBJ2-7	NA	TRBV19	NA	TGTGCCAGTAGTATGGGGCGGGGCTTCTCTTACGAGCAGTACTTC	CASSMGRGFSYEQYF
TRBJ1-5	NA	TRBV21-1	NA	TGCGACTATGGCGATTGCAATCAGCCCCAGCATTTT	CDYGDCNQPQHF
TRBJ2-5	NA	TRBV9	NA	TGTGCCAGCAGCCAATCCGGAACTATTGTGGGAGAGACCCAGTACTTC	CASSQSGTIVGETQYF
TRBJ1-1	NA	TRBV19	NA	TGTGCCAGTAGACCCGAGGGAGGGAACACTGAAGCTTTCTTT	CASRPEGGNTEAFF
TRBJ2-1	TRBD2	TRBV7-9	NA	TGTGCCAGCAGCTCGCTAGCGGGAGGCCGGGGCAATGAGCAGTTCTTC	CASSSLAGGRGNEQFF
TRBJ1-4	NA	TRBV27	NA	TGTGCCAGCAGTTTTGAGGAAAAACTGTTTTTT	CASSFEEKLFF
TRBJ1-2	TRBD1	TRBV12-3/TRBV12-4	NA	TGTGCCAGCAGTCCAGGGGGCGCGAATGGCTACACCTTC	CASSPGGANGYTF
TRBJ1-3	NA	TRBV9	NA	TGTGCCAGCAGCGTAGCTGGTAGCGCTGGAAACACCATATATTTT	CASSVAGSAGNTIYF
TRBJ1-2	NA	TRBV4-1	NA	TGCGCCAGCAGCCAAGGGGGGGGTCCCTATGGCTACACCTTC	CASSQGGGPYGYTF
TRBJ1-1	NA	TRBV7-2	NA	TGTGCCAGCAGCTATCCTTCCGGGAGGAACACTGAAGCTTTCTTT	CASSYPSGRNTEAFF
TRBJ2-7	NA	TRBV30	NA	TGTGCCTGGGCGGTAGGAGGGAGCTCCTACGAGCAGTACTTC	CAWAVGGSSYEQYF
TRBJ2-1	NA	TRBV14	NA	TGTGCCAGCAGCCCGACTAGACATGAGCAGTTCTTC	CASSPTRHEQFF
TRBJ1-2	TRBD1	TRBV5-8	once	TGTGCCAGCAGCCGAGGACAGGTTAACTATGGCTACACCTTC	CASSRGQVNYGYTF
TRBJ1-4	TRBD1	TRBV27	NA	TGTGCCAGCAGGGGGACAGGGGTAACTACAACTAATGAAAAACTGTTTTTT	CASRGTGVTTTNEKLFF
TRBJ1-1	NA	TRBV27	NA	TGTGCCAGCAGTTTAGATTGGGGCTTGTTGAACACTGAAGCTTTCTTT	CASSLDWGLLNTEAFF
TRBJ2-3	TRBD2	TRBV9	NA	TGTGCCAGCAGCGTAGGCCCCAGCGGGGGGGGAGATACGCAGTATTTT	CASSVGPSGGGDTQYF
TRBJ2-5	NA	TRBV27	NA	TGTGCCAGCAGTTACCGCCCGGCGGGGGCCCAAGAGACCCAGTACTTC	CASSYRPAGAQETQYF
TRBJ1-1	NA	TRBV28	NA	TGTGCCAGCAGTATTACAGCGAACACTGAAGCTTTCTTT	CASSITANTEAFF